The clone carrying this TCR beta chain appeared a few times. Its antigen is unidentified. No conserved phenylalanine or tryptophan ends this CDR3, so it is likely a read error. V was cut by 6 bases and J by 4 bases, with 12 bases left in between. This CDR3 region has 13 residues. Germline assignment: CDR1 MNHEY and CDR2 SMNVEV (reference sequence). The data derive from a study of metastatic and nonmetastatic thyroid tumors. About the study: Repertoires from blood and tumor or nodule tissue of malignant and benign thyroid patients were compared. General study points: Malignant thyroid tumors reportedly exceeded benign nodules significantly in TCR beta diversity, with the difference appearing in blood and tumor.

Per the authors' pipeline: Between-group CDR3 differences, defined by clinicopathological status, yielded a distant-metastasis classifier for papillary thyroid cancer. TCRdb recomputed clones from the PCR reads via MiXCR. The authors' filters were not applied to this entry. The sample contains under 55,000 clones, over 15% of which appear only once. Thyroid surgery was preceded by no treatment in any patient. The TCR sequence derives from a female donor with papillary thyroid cancer or a benign thyroid nodule (not recorded which). Some clones in this sample may be carry-over from other donors' samples. The specimen sequenced was blood. The chain carries TRBV27 and TRBJ1-2; tentatively, D is TRBD1 (5 bases). CDR3 DNA sequence: TGTGCCAGCAGCCGGGGCGGTTTCTATGGCTACACCTCC. This encodes CASSRGGFYGYTS.